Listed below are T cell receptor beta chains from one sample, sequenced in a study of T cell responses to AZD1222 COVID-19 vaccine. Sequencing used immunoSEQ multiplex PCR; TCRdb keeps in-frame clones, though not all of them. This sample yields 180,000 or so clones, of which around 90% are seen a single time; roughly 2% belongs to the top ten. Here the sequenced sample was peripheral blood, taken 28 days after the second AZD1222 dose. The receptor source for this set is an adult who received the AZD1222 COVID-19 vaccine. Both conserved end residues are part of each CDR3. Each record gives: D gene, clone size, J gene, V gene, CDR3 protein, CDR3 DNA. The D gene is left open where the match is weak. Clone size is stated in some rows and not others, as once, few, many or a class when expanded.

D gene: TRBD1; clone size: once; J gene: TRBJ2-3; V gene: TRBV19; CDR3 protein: CASSVGTGAQYF; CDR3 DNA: TGTGCCAGTAGTGTCGGGACAGGGGCGCAGTATTTT
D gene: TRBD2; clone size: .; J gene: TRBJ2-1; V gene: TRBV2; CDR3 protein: CASRTSGRWNEQFF; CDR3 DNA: TGTGCCAGCAGGACTAGCGGGAGGTGGAATGAGCAGTTCTTC
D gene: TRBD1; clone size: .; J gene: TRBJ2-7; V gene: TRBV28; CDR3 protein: CASNLQGTHEQYF; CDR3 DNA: TGTGCCAGCAACCTACAGGGGACCCACGAGCAGTACTTC
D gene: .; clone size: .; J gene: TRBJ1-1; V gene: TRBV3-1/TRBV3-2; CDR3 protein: CASSRLNLPGEETEAFF; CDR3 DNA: TGTGCCAGCAGCCGTCTAAACCTTCCCGGGGAGGAAACTGAAGCTTTCTTT
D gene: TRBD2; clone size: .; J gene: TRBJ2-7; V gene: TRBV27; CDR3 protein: CASSFLAGMGEQYF; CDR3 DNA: TGTGCCAGCAGTTTTCTAGCGGGAATGGGGGAGCAGTACTTC
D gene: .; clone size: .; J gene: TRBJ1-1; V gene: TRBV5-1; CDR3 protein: CASGGADWGALNTEAFF; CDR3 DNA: TGCGCCAGCGGTGGGGCGGATTGGGGGGCCCTGAACACTGAAGCTTTCTTT
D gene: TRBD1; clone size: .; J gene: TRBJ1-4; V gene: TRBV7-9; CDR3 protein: CASSFGTGAEKLFF; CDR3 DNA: TGTGCCAGCAGCTTCGGGACAGGTGCCGAAAAACTGTTTTTT
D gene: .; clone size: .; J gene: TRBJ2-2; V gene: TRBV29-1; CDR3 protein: CSVEGGNTGELFF; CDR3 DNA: TGCAGCGTTGAAGGGGGAAACACCGGGGAGCTGTTTTTT
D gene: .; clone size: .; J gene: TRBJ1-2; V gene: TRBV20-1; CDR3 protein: CSARKGTGYTF; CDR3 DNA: TGCAGTGCTAGAAAAGGGACGGGCTACACCTTC
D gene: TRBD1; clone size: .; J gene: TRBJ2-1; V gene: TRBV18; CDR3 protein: CASSLGQGAHNEQFF; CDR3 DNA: TGTGCCAGCTCGCTGGGACAGGGCGCGCACAATGAGCAGTTCTTC
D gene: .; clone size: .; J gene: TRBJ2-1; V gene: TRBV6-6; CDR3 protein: CASSLGPNEQFF; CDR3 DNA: TGTGCCAGCAGCCTAGGGCCTAATGAGCAGTTCTTC
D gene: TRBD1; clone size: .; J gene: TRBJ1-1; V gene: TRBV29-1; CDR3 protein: CSAEPGQGSFEAFF; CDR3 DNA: TGCAGCGCTGAACCGGGACAGGGATCCTTTGAAGCTTTCTTT
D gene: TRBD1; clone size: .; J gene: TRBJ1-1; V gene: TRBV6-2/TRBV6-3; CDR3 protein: CASSYSRGEAEAFF; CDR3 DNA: TGTGCCAGCAGTTACTCCAGGGGGGAGGCTGAAGCTTTCTTT
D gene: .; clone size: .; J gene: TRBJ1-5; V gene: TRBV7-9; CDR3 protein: CASSLGSTSDLSQHF; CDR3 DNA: TGTGCCAGCAGCTTAGGGAGTACGTCGGATTTGTCCCAGCATTTT
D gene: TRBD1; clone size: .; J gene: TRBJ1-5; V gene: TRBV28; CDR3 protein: CASRVWGLRDRDQPQHF; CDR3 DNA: TGTGCCAGCAGGGTATGGGGATTGAGGGACAGAGATCAGCCCCAGCATTTT
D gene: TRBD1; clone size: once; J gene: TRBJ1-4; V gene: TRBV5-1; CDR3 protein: CASSSQGAGSTNEKLFF; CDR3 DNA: TGCGCCAGCAGCTCACAGGGGGCCGGATCAACTAATGAAAAACTGTTTTTT
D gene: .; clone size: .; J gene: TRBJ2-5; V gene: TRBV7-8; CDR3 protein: CASSLVIWGQETQYF; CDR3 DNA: TGTGCCAGCAGCTTAGTAATCTGGGGGCAAGAGACCCAGTACTTC
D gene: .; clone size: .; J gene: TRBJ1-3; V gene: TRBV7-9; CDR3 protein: CASSPRAGRALSGNTIYF; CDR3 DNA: TGTGCCAGCAGCCCCCGCGCTGGCCGAGCCCTCTCTGGAAACACCATATATTTT
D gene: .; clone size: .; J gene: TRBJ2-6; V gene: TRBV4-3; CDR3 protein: CASSQDPTVLSGANVLTF; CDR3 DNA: TGCGCCAGCAGCCAGGACCCAACAGTACTCTCTGGGGCCAACGTCCTGACTTTC
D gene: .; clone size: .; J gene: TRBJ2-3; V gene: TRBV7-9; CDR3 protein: CASSPGTETSTDTQYF; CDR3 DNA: TGTGCCAGCAGCCCCGGGACGGAGACTAGCACAGATACGCAGTATTTT